The rows below give T cell receptor beta chains drawn from one sample of a study of PD-1 blockade in mismatch repair-deficient tumors. The protocol was immunoSEQ multiplex PCR, while the TCRdb copy is restricted to in-frame clones and leaves out a portion. This sample has 45,000 to 60,000 clones; around 80% occur once, and the top ten carry about 3%. Sequences were derived from peripheral blood, sampled 4 weeks after starting pembrolizumab. The source is an adult with mismatch repair-deficient cancer. The CDR3 runs from the conserved cysteine through the conserved F or W. A D gene is named only where the DNA matches it firmly. The listing skips clone size in some rows; elsewhere it reads once, few, many or a size class.

CDR3nt	CDR3aa	abundance	v_gene	j_gene	d_gene
TGTGCCAGCAGGCTTACAGTCATCCCAACAGATACGCAGTATTTT	CASRLTVIPTDTQYF	NA	TRBV2	TRBJ2-3	NA
TGTGCCAGCAGCTTGGACAGGGGAGTTGTAGCTTTCTTT	CASSLDRGVVAFF	few	TRBV5-6	TRBJ1-1	TRBD1
TGTGCCAGCAGCAAGCGCCGGGAACCTAGGCAGGAGACCCAGTACTTC	CASSKRREPRQETQYF	NA	TRBV11-1	TRBJ2-5	NA
TGTGCCAGCAGCCCCGGGACAGGCGTTCTCTATGGCTACACCTTC	CASSPGTGVLYGYTF	NA	TRBV7-9	TRBJ1-2	TRBD1
TGTGCCAGTACCTCAGGACTAGCGGAGAACAATGAGCAGTTCTTC	CASTSGLAENNEQFF	NA	TRBV19	TRBJ2-1	TRBD2
TGTGCCAGCAGCATTACGGGGGTAGGGGGCTACACCTTC	CASSITGVGGYTF	NA	TRBV5-4	TRBJ1-2	NA
TGTGCCAGCACCCGGCTCCTCTCGACAGCTCCATCAGCAGATACGCAGTATTTT	CASTRLLSTAPSADTQYF	NA	TRBV19	TRBJ2-3	NA
TGTGCCAGCAGCTTAGAACAGGGGGCTAGCGCCCCGTACTTC	CASSLEQGASAPYF	NA	TRBV7-6	TRBJ2-7	TRBD1
TGTGCCACTTCGTGGGCGTTTCCCACAGATACGCAGTATTTT	CATSWAFPTDTQYF	NA	TRBV27	TRBJ2-3	NA
TGTGCCAGCAGCAATCCCCGGGACGGAATCGGGGGGGCGACCGGGGAGCTGTTTTTT	CASSNPRDGIGGATGELFF	NA	TRBV7-8	TRBJ2-2	TRBD2
TGTGCCTCAGGTTATTCGACAGGAGACACCGGGGAGCTGTTTTTT	CASGYSTGDTGELFF	NA	TRBV6-5	TRBJ2-2	NA
TGTGCCAGCTCACCGAGGACAGGGGAGGCCTCTGAAGCTTTCTTT	CASSPRTGEASEAFF	NA	TRBV18	TRBJ1-1	TRBD1
TGTGCCAGCAGCGTAGCGAGGGGAAACTATGGCTACACCTTC	CASSVARGNYGYTF	NA	TRBV9	TRBJ1-2	NA
TGCGCCAGCAGCAGGACAGGGCAAGAGACCCAGTACTTC	CASSRTGQETQYF	NA	TRBV4-3	TRBJ2-5	TRBD1
TGTGCCAGCAGTGAAGGGGTAGGAAGAGCGACCCAGTACTTC	CASSEGVGRATQYF	few	TRBV2	TRBJ2-5	NA
TGTGCCTGGAGTGACCTTGAGGACTATGGCTACACCTTC	CAWSDLEDYGYTF	few	TRBV30	TRBJ1-2	NA
TGCGCCAGCAGCCAACCTGGGCAGGGGTACACCGGGGAGCTGTTTTTT	CASSQPGQGYTGELFF	once	TRBV5-1	TRBJ2-2	NA
TGCGCCAGCAGCTTGGAGGGAGTCTTCCCCGGGGAGCTGTTTTTT	CASSLEGVFPGELFF	NA	TRBV5-1	TRBJ2-2	NA
TGCGCCAGCAGCCAAGTAGGTGCCTCTGGGGCCAACGTCCTGACTTTC	CASSQVGASGANVLTF	NA	TRBV4-1	TRBJ2-6	NA
TGCGCCAGCAGTCAGCTTCCGGGACAGGGGACCTACGAGCAGTACTTC	CASSQLPGQGTYEQYF	NA	TRBV4-1	TRBJ2-7	TRBD1
TGTGCCATCGCGGAGTACCAAGAGACCCAGTACTTC	CAIAEYQETQYF	NA	TRBV10-3	TRBJ2-5	NA
TGTGCCAGCAGCTTAGTGGGGGTGAACACTGAAGCTTTCTTT	CASSLVGVNTEAFF	once	TRBV11-2	TRBJ1-1	NA
TGTGCCAGCACCTCAGGAAATGAGCAGTTCTTC	CASTSGNEQFF	NA	TRBV7-9	TRBJ2-1	NA
TGTGCCAGCAGCTTATGGACGAGTGAAGATACGCAGTATTTT	CASSLWTSEDTQYF	NA	TRBV7-9	TRBJ2-3	NA